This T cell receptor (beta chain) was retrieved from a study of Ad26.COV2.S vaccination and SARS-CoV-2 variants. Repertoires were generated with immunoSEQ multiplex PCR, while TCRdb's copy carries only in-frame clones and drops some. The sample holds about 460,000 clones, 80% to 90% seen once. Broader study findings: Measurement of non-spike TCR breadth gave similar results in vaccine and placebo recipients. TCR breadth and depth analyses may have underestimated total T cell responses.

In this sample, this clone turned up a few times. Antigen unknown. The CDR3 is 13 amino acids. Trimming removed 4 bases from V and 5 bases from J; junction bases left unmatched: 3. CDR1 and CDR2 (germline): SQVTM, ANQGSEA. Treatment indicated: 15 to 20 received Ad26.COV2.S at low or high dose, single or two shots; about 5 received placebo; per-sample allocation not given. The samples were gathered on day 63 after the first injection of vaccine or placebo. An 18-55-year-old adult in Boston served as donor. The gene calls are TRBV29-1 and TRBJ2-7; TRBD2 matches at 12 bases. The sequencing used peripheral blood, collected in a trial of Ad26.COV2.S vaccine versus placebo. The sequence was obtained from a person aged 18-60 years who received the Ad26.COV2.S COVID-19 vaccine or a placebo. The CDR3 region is CSVGRTSGNEQYF. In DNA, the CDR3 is TGCAGCGTTGGGAGGACTAGCGGGAACGAGCAGTACTTC.